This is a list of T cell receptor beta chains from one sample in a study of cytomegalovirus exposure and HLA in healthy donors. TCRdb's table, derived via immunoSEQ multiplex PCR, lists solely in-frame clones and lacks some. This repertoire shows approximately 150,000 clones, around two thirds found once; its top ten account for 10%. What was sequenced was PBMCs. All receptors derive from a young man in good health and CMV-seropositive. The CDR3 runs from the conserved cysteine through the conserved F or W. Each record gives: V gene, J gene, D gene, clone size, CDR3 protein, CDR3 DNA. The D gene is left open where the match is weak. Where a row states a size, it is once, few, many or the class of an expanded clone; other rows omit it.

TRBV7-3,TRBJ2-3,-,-,CASSPSPSTDTQYF,TGTGCCAGCAGCCCTTCCCCTAGCACAGATACGCAGTATTTT
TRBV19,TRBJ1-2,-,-,CASSPGFVGGYTF,TGTGCCAGTAGTCCAGGGTTTGTGGGTGGCTACACCTTC
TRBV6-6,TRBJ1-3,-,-,CASSYPGLPLDTIYF,TGTGCCAGCAGTTACCCCGGTCTTCCACTAGACACCATATATTTT
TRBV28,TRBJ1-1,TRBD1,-,CASRIQGGGTEAFF,TGTGCCAGCAGGATACAGGGGGGTGGTACTGAAGCTTTCTTT
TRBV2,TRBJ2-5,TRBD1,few,CASSVDRGQETQYF,TGTGCCAGCAGTGTGGACAGGGGACAAGAGACCCAGTACTTC
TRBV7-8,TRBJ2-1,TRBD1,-,CASSLVQGQGSSYNEQFF,TGTGCCAGCAGCTTAGTGCAGGGACAGGGGAGCTCCTACAATGAGCAGTTCTTC
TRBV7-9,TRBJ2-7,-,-,CSSSFFTYEQYF,TGTTCCAGCAGCTTCTTCACTTACGAGCAGTACTTC
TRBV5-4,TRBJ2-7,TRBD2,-,CASSPALVAGLYEQYF,TGTGCCAGCAGCCCGGCCTTAGTAGCGGGTCTCTACGAGCAGTACTTC
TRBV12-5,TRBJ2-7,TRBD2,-,CASVPSGLTAYEQYF,TGTGCTAGTGTTCCTAGCGGTCTAACTGCCTACGAGCAGTACTTC
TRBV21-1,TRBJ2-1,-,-,CASSNSVRDSYNEQFF,TGTGCCAGCAGCAACTCCGTGCGGGACTCCTACAATGAGCAGTTCTTC
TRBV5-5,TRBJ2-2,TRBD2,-,CASSPGGLAGYTGELFF,TGTGCCAGCAGCCCTGGGGGACTAGCGGGGTACACCGGGGAGCTGTTTTTT
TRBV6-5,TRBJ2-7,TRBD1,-,CASSRVAGGSFEQYF,TGTGCCAGCAGCAGGGTAGCAGGGGGCTCGTTCGAGCAGTACTTC
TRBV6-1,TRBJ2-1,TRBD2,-,CASSTSGAVNEQFF,TGTGCCAGCAGTACTAGCGGAGCGGTGAATGAGCAGTTCTTC
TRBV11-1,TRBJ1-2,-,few,CASSLEGVSGYTF,TGTGCCAGCAGCTTAGAGGGGGTCAGCGGCTACACCTTC
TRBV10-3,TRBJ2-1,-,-,CATDYNNEQFF,TGTGCCACCGACTACAACAATGAGCAGTTCTTC
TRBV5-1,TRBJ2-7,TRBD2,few,CASSLALAAYEQYF,TGCGCCAGCAGCTTGGCTCTAGCGGCCTACGAGCAGTACTTC
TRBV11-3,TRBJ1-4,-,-,CASSLAQGCEKLFF,TGTGCCAGCAGCTTAGCCCAGGGGTGTGAAAAACTGTTTTTT
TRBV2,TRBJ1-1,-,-,CASNEQAMNTEAFF,TGTGCCAGCAACGAACAGGCCATGAACACTGAAGCTTTCTTT
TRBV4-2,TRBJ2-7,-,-,CASSQGGWGASNEQYF,TGTGCCAGCAGCCAAGGGGGATGGGGCGCTTCGAACGAGCAGTACTTC
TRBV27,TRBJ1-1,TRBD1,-,CASSTLSTGTNTEAFF,TGTGCCAGCAGTACCCTGTCGACAGGGACGAACACTGAAGCTTTCTTT
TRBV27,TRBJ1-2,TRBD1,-,CASSFRTGSGYTF,TGTGCCAGCAGTTTTAGGACAGGGTCTGGCTACACCTTC
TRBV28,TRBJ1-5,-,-,CASSSIRGGRASNQPQHF,TGTGCCAGCAGTTCCATCCGGGGGGGTCGGGCGAGCAATCAGCCCCAGCATTTT
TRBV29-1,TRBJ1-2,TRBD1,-,CSVEDRRNYGYTF,TGCAGCGTCGAGGACAGGAGGAACTATGGCTACACCTTC
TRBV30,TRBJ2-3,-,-,CALEGAGVNTQYF,TGTGCCTTAGAAGGGGCAGGGGTAAATACGCAGTATTTT
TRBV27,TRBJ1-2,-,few,CASSGRGHQNYGYTF,TGTGCCAGCAGTGGCCGGGGACACCAGAACTATGGCTACACCTTC
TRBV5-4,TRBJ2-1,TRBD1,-,CASSLADRGPYNEQFF,TGTGCCAGCAGCCTGGCGGACAGGGGACCTTACAATGAGCAGTTCTTC
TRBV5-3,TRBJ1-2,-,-,CARSWTEMVEF,TGTGCCAGAAGCTGGACAGAAATGGTAGAGTTC
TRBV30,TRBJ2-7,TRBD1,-,CAWSPLDRGFYEQYF,TGTGCCTGGAGTCCACTGGACAGGGGGTTCTACGAGCAGTACTTC
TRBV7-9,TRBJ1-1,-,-,CASSLYLAGVGEAFF,TGTGCCAGCAGCTTGTATTTGGCGGGGGTGGGTGAAGCTTTCTTT
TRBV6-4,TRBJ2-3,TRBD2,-,CASSQTSGSVDTQYF,TGTGCCAGCAGCCAGACTAGCGGGAGTGTAGATACGCAGTATTTT
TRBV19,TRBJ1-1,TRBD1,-,CASSSLTGLNTEAFF,TGTGCCAGCTCCTCGCTGACAGGGCTGAACACTGAAGCTTTCTTT
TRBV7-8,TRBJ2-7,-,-,CASSLRQLSYEQYF,TGTGCCAGCAGCTTACGACAGCTTTCCTACGAGCAGTACTTC
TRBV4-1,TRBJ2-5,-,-,CASSQGTVKQETQYF,TGCGCCAGCAGCCAAGGGACTGTTAAACAAGAGACCCAGTACTTC
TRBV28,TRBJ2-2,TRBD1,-,CASSKGGANTGELFF,TGTGCCAGCTCTAAAGGGGGCGCAAACACCGGGGAGCTGTTTTTT
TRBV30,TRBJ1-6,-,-,CAWSVLRGGGSPLHF,TGTGCCTGGAGTGTACTTCGTGGGGGCGGTTCACCCCTCCACTTT
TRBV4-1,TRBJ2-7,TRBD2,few,CASSQIPSTSNYEQYF,TGCGCCAGCAGCCAAATACCCTCGACTAGCAACTACGAGCAGTACTTC
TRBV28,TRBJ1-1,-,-,CAARGNTEAFF,TGTGCCGCAAGAGGGAACACTGAAGCTTTCTTT
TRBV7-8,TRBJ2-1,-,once,CASSLSVSGNEQFF,TGTGCCAGCAGCTTAAGTGTCAGCGGGAATGAGCAGTTCTTC